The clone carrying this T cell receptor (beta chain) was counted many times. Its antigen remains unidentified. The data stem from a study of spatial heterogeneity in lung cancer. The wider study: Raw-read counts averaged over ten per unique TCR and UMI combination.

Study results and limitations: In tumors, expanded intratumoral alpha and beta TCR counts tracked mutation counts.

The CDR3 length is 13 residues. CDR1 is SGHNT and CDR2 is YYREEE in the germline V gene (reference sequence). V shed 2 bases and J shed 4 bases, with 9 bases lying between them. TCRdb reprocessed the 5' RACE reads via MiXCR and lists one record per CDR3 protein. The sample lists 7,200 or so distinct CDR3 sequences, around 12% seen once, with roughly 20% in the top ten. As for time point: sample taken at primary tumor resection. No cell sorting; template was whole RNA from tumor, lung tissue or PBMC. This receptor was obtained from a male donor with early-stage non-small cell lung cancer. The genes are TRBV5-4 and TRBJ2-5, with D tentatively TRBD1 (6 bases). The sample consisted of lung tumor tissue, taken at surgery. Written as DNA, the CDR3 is TGTGCCAGCAGCTTCAGGGGCGCAGAGACCCAGTACTTC. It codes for CASSFRGAETQYF.